This T cell receptor beta chain appears in the sequencing data of a study of T cell clonotyping in hematopoietic cell transplantation (dated by TCRdb to the early 2020s). About the full investigation: A total of more than 130 blood samples were collected in the study from 35 to 45 consecutive transplant recipients and their related donors. Recruitment of patients ran from late 2015 to early 2017, and follow-up continued until late 2020 or until death. Points the paper makes about the study in general: The sample size was limited and the cells went unsorted, which meant the CD4 and CD8 repertoire contributions could not be told apart. After transplant, TCR diversity in recipients dropped, and pathologically expanded clonotypes increased progressively from day 30 to day 180. Only a small fraction of recipient repertoires overlapped donor repertoires, with over 95% appearing de novo at the given depth. Donor and pretransplant recipient Inverse Simpson Index values predicted broader posttransplant TCR repertoire diversity.

TCR beta CDR3 regions were amplified from genomic DNA with the immunoSEQ assay, a bias-controlled multiplex PCR using V- and J-specific primers. A second PCR step added a proprietary barcode and Illumina adapter sequences to the CDR3 amplicons. CDR3 libraries were sequenced on an Illumina MiSeq instrument. The paper's processing steps were these. immunoSEQ Analyzer 3.0 was used for export and quality control, with R Bioconductor and Immunarch used for downstream analyses. Only productive rearrangements in the normalized downsampled data set were used to calculate repertoire metrics. Pathologically expanded clonotypes were defined as those larger than 5 templates in the normalized cohort. The Inverse Simpson Index served as the measure of repertoire diversity. To capture all clonotypes, the CMV-specificity analyses were run on the non-normalized data set. TCRdb's version of the immuneACCESS table is confined to in-frame rearrangements and falls short of the full clone set. An unresolved V gene accounts for under half of the shortfall where checked; the remainder is of unknown origin. V, J and clone size reflect that table, while D and trimming were determined from the DNA. The sample data list under 45,000 clones, and approximately 88% of these were observed just once. Jointly, the top ten make up just under 2% of the sample.

Comments on this clone: It lacks a known antigen. There are no base qualities to consult, and no much larger clone falls within one base.

Relative to germline, V is 2 bases shorter and J is 7 bases shorter, with 14 bases between their ends. CDR3 length: 14 amino acids, cysteine to phenylalanine. Kept here is only the CDR3 DNA, which spans 42 bases and is read in frame from base 1. Via the germline V gene, CDR1 is MGHDK and CDR2 SYGVNS. Blood samples for TCR beta sequencing were given by related transplant donors. Nuclei Lysis Solution was used to extract genomic DNA from fresh or cryopreserved unfractionated peripheral blood mononuclear cells. Input material: peripheral blood mononuclear cells. The chain employs TRBV25-1 and TRBJ1-1; a tentative D match to TRBD1 spans 6 bases. This receptor was obtained from a woman in her forties in good health. Some clones in this sample may be carry-over from other donors' samples. The encoded CDR3 is CASSEGVGGGEAFF. The DNA sequence reads TGTGCCAGCAGTGAAGGGGTGGGAGGGGGTGAAGCTTTCTTT.